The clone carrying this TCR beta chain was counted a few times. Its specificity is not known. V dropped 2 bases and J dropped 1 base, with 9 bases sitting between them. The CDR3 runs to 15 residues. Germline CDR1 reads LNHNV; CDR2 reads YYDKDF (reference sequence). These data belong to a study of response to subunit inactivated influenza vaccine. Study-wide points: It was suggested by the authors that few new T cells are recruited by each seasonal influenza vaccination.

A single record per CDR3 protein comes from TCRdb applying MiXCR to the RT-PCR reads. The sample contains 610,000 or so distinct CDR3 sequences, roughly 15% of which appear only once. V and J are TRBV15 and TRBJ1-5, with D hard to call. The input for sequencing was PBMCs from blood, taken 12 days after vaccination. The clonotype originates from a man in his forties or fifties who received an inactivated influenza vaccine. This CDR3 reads CATSRTGRSNQPQHF. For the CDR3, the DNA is TGTGCCACCAGCAGAACCGGTCGAAGCAATCAGCCCCAGCATTTT.